This T cell receptor (beta chain) was sequenced in a study of shared clonotypes between healthy human individuals. Measured with immunoSEQ multiplex PCR; TCRdb has only the in-frame clones, and not every one. The table includes roughly 2 million clones, about 95% detected once. From germline, CDR1 is MGHDK and CDR2 SYGVNS. The CDR3 loop spans 16 amino acids. The trim removed 1 base at V and 12 bases at J, leaving 14 bases unmatched. The origin of this receptor is a man younger than 35 in good health. The chain joins TRBV25-1 to TRBJ2-4; 8 nucleotides match TRBD2. Material for sequencing was naive CD4+ T cells sorted from blood. Subset noted: CD45RA+ positively selected. CDR3 loop: CASSESGGAWGFGQYF. The CDR3 region has the DNA TGTGCCAGCAGTGAATCCGGGGGGGCCTGGGGGTTTGGTCAGTACTTC. Filled out from reference TRBV25-1 and TRBJ2-4, the complete variable domain reads EADIYQTPRYLVIGTGKKITLECSQTMGHDKMYWYQQDPGMELHLIHYSYGVNSTEKGDLSSESTVSRIRTEHFPLTLESARPSHTSQYLCASSESGGAWGFGQYFGAGTRLSVL.